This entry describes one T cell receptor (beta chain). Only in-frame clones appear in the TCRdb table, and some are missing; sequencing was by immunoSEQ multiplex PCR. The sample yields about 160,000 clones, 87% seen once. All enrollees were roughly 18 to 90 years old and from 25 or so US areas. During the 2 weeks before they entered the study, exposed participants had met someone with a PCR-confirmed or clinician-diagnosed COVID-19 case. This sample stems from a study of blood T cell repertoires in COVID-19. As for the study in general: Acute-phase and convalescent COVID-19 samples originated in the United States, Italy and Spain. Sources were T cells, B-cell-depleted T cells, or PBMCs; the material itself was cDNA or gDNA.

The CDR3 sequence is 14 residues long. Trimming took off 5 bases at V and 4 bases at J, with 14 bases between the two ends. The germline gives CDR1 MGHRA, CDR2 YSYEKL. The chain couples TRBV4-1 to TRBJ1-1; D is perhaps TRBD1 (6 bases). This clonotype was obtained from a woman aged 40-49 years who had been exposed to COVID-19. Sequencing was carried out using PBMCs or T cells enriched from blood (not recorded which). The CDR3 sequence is CASSNRGGATEAFF. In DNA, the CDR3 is TGCGCCAGCAGCAATAGGGGGGGAGCCACTGAAGCTTTCTTT.